These T cell receptor beta chains were read from a single sample in a study of blood T cell repertoires in COVID-19. Method: immunoSEQ multiplex PCR; TCRdb's copy keeps in-frame clones and lacks some. Of 150,000 to 200,000 clones in the sample, around 76% were seen once. The sequenced sample consisted of peripheral blood. The receptors come from a woman aged 60-75 years with COVID-19, enrolled during active disease. CDR3s include the opening cysteine and the closing phenylalanine or tryptophan.

v_call,cdr3_aa
TRBV24-1,CATGGAVSASGANVLTF
TRBV5-6,CASSLALSVQGEETQYF
TRBV27,CASGQGLGTDTQYF
TRBV30,CAWTPIGVRSPLHF
TRBV11-2,CASSLRTGYNEQFF
TRBV19,CASSMFVAGTGGNTEAFF
TRBV5-1,CASSLPGIYGYTF
TRBV18,CASSLLTGGSYNEQFF
TRBV11-3,CASSLTAGAKNIQYF
TRBV9,CASSWGQGSGYTF
TRBV24-1,CATSDPDRGTDTQYF
TRBV5-1,CASTWTGGNTEAFF
TRBV7-2,CASSLTAHGNQPQHF
TRBV6-5,CASRLPGLFNTEAFF
TRBV7-8,CASSIRTGRDGEKLFF
TRBV15,CATSGTTGRGSNQPQHF
TRBV27,CASSLAGTGNLALHF
TRBV6-5,CASRHGQANQPQHF
TRBV7-2,CASSPYQALAKNIQYF
TRBV6-2/TRBV6-3,CASSYHGSGSYEQYF
TRBV15,CATSRDPGSSTDTQYF
TRBV7-9,CASSLDSSLDEQYF
TRBV5-4,CASSFADRGDSPLHF
TRBV5-1,CASSLGQGAGTTEAFF
TRBV7-8,CASSPPIREETQYF
TRBV7-9,CASSAQNSGNTIYF
TRBV3-1/TRBV3-2,CASSQDRRGSEQYF
TRBV7-2,CASSPSGGQAFF
TRBV7-9,CASSFAIGGAISYNEQFF
TRBV28,CASSLTDITYEQYF
TRBV5-4,CASSLEGLRGNTEAFF
TRBV9,CASSVESGVVPGELFF
TRBV5-6,CASSFLTASYEQYF
TRBV18,CASARDSRSNEKLFF
TRBV24-1,CATSDRTVQETQYF
TRBV5-6,CASSYGGLHYSNQPQHF
TRBV6-4,CASRQGINTEAFF
TRBV6-1,CASSEEDRANSPLHF
TRBV28,CASKTSGIKTGVDFF
TRBV14,CASSQEGRDSAFF
TRBV28,CASSPLGTVSGNTIYF
TRBV9,CASGSRTGTRGEQYF
TRBV4-3,CASSLQMGGLDTGELFF
TRBV3-1/TRBV3-2,CASSQGTVGSYTF
TRBV11-1,CASSARVFGTDTQYF
TRBV7-8,CASSFGLAGGGGTYEQYF
TRBV5-6,CASSSPLRDYNEQFF
TRBV4-2,CASSQVGAGYGSYNEQFF
TRBV15,CATSRGGGSGNTIYF
TRBV27,CASSLRRTVNTEAFF
TRBV5-1,CASSLQGAGANVLTF
TRBV28,CASSQRSGHNEQFF
TRBV18,CASSPFSQSSSGNTIYF
TRBV6-5,CASSYLQGNQPQHF
TRBV27,CASSERTGGIGSNQPQHF
TRBV18,CASSPPGQGAAGYTF
TRBV11-3,CASSTDFGNTIYF
TRBV7-9,CASRLPGNGNTEAFF